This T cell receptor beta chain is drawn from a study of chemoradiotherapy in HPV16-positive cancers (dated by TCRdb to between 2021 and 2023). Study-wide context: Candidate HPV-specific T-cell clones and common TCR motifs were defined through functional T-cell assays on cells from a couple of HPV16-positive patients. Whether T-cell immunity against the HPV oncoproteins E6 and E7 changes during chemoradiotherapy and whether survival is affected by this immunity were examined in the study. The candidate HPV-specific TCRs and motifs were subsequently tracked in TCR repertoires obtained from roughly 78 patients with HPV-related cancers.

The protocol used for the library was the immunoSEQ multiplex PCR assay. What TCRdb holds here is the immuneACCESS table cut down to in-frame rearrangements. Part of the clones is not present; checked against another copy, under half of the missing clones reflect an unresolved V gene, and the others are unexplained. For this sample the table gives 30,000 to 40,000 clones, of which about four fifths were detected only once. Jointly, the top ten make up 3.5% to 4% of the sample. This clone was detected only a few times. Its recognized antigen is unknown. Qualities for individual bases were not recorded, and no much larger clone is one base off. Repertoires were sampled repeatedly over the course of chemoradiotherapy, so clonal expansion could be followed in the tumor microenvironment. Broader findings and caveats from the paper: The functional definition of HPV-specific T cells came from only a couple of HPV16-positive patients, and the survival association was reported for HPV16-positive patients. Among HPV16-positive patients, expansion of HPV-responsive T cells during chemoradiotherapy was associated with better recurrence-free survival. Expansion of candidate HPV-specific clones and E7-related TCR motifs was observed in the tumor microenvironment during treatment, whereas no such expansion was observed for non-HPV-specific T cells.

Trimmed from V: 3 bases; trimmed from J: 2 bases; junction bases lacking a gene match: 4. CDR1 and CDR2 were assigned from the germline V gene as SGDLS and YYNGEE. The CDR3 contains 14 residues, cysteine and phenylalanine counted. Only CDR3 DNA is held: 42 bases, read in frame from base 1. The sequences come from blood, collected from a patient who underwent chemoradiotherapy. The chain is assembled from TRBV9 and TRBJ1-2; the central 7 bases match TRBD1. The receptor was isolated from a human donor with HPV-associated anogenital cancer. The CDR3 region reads CASSEGDSNYGYTF. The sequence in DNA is TGTGCCAGCAGCGAAGGGGACAGCAACTATGGCTACACCTTC.